This paragraph covers one T cell receptor beta chain sequence. Antigen specificity is unknown. These data come from a study of identical twins. General study results and limits: Conclusions were drawn cross-sectionally by statistical analysis, without following the same donors.

Between the trimmed V and J ends, which lost 0 bases and 2 bases, there was a span of 13 bases. The CDR3 covers 16 residues. The germline V gene encodes CDR1 MGHRA and CDR2 YSYEKL. TCRdb fed the 5' RACE reads into MiXCR, producing one record per CDR3 protein. The sample lists hundreds of thousands of distinct CDR3 sequences, 21% occurring once. This sample also appeared in a second study, on T cells expressing NK-cell markers. From that report: The study did not resolve the HCMV specificity of expanded NKG2C+ T cell clones.

This sequence originates from a woman between 18 and 29 years old in good health. The V and J genes are TRBV4-1 and TRBJ2-5; D may be TRBD1 (5 bases). Sequenced sample: PBMCs. The CDR3 protein is CASSQEGRGLQETQYF. DNA of the CDR3: TGCGCCAGCAGCCAAGAGGGAAGGGGTTTACAAGAGACCCAGTACTTC.